These T cell receptor beta chains were read from a single sample in a study of T-cell memory formation after mild COVID-19. TCRdb re-called the 5' RACE reads with MiXCR, one entry per CDR3 protein. The repertoire has 470,000 or so distinct CDR3 sequences, around 27% of them found once; the top ten carry approximately 13%. The sequenced material came from PBMCs or a T cell subset sorted from them (not recorded which). All receptors derive from an adult woman who had mild COVID-19 (a few samples of this study predate the infection). Cell type and time point are not known. Both conserved end residues are part of each CDR3. D genes are given only for firm matches. The size of a clone is reported for some rows only, either as once, few or many, or as a class for expanded clones.

>TRBV6-2/TRBV6-3|16|TRBD1|TRBJ2-3|NA
CASSRGQGGSADTQYF
TGTGCCAGCAGTCGTGGACAGGGTGGGTCTGCAGATACGCAGTATTTT
>TRBV7-7|12|NA|TRBJ1-1|NA
CASSLLKGEAFF
TGTGCCAGCAGCTTACTAAAAGGGGAAGCTTTCTTT
>TRBV10-3|13|NA|TRBJ2-5|few
CAISNFEGETQYF
TGTGCCATCAGTAACTTCGAGGGTGAGACCCAGTACTTC
>TRBV30|12|NA|TRBJ2-3|few
CAWSVRADTQYF
TGTGCCTGGAGTGTACGTGCAGATACGCAGTATTTT
>TRBV24-1|14|NA|TRBJ2-1|NA
CATSGNGGYNEQFF
TGTGCCACCAGTGGAAATGGGGGGTACAATGAGCAGTTCTTC
>TRBV7-2|15|NA|TRBJ2-1|NA
CASSSAATWGREQFF
TGTGCCAGCAGCTCGGCGGCCACCTGGGGGCGCGAGCAGTTCTTC
>TRBV27|15|NA|TRBJ1-6|NA
CASLPRRVENSPLHF
TGTGCCAGCCTCCCGCGGAGGGTCGAGAATTCACCCCTCCACTTT
>TRBV7-9|15|NA|TRBJ2-1|NA
CASSSTGLPYNEQFF
TGTGCCAGCAGCTCCACGGGACTCCCCTACAATGAGCAGTTCTTC
>TRBV5-1|15|NA|TRBJ1-2|NA
CASSLAQGRGRGYTF
TGCGCCAGCAGCTTAGCACAGGGACGGGGAAGAGGCTACACCTTC
>TRBV19|15|NA|TRBJ1-2|NA
CASSGYQGSARGYTF
TGTGCCAGTAGTGGTTACCAGGGGAGCGCACGTGGCTACACCTTC
>TRBV9|14|TRBD1|TRBJ1-2|NA
CASSTMGQIYGYTF
TGTGCCAGCAGCACAATGGGACAGATCTATGGCTACACCTTC
>TRBV5-1|16|NA|TRBJ2-4|NA
CASSLGGSLAKNIQYF
TGCGCCAGCAGCTTGGGAGGATCCTTAGCCAAAAACATTCAGTACTTC
>TRBV5-1|15|TRBD2|TRBJ2-5|NA
CASRPRGTSEETQYF
TGCGCCAGCCGACCCCGGGGGACTAGCGAGGAGACCCAGTACTTC
>TRBV12-3/TRBV12-4|15|TRBD2|TRBJ2-1|NA
CASSFSGGASNEQFF
TGTGCCAGCAGTTTTAGCGGGGGGGCCAGCAATGAGCAGTTCTTC
>TRBV7-2|16|NA|TRBJ2-3|few
CASSLAGQISTDTQYF
TGTGCCAGCAGCTTAGCCGGGCAGATTAGCACAGATACGCAGTATTTT
>TRBV5-1|15|TRBD2|TRBJ2-1|NA
CASSSGGAILNEQFF
TGCGCCTCCTCTAGCGGGGGGGCGATTCTCAATGAGCAGTTCTTC
>TRBV20-1|18|TRBD2|TRBJ2-1|NA
CSARLYGGSGRAYNEQFF
TGCAGTGCTAGGTTATATGGGGGTAGCGGGAGGGCGTACAATGAGCAGTTCTTC
>TRBV9|17|NA|TRBJ1-4|NA
CASSVGQGYRLDEKLFF
TGTGCCAGCAGCGTAGGGCAGGGGTATCGTTTGGATGAAAAACTGTTTTTT
>TRBV5-1|14|NA|TRBJ2-7|few
CASSRGLIGYEQYF
TGCGCCAGCAGCAGGGGACTGATTGGGTATGAGCAGTACTTC
>TRBV13|14|TRBD1|TRBJ2-7|NA
CASSPQGALYEQYF
TGTGCCAGCAGCCCACAGGGGGCCCTTTACGAGCAGTACTTC
>TRBV7-9|15|NA|TRBJ2-5|NA
CASSLGIGIQETQYF
TGTGCCAGCAGCTTAGGTATAGGGATCCAAGAGACCCAGTACTTC
>TRBV20-1|14|NA|TRBJ2-7|NA
CSAPGAHFSYEQYF
TGCAGTGCTCCCGGGGCCCACTTCTCCTACGAGCAGTACTTC
>TRBV19|13|TRBD1|TRBJ1-2|NA
CAGRRGQGGGYTF
TGTGCCGGGAGGAGAGGACAGGGCGGCGGCTACACCTTC
>TRBV14|15|TRBD2|TRBJ2-1|few
CASSQTSVTYNEQFF
TGTGCCAGCAGCCAGACTAGCGTGACCTACAATGAGCAGTTCTTC
>TRBV11-2|14|TRBD1|TRBJ1-1|few
CASSVGTGVTEAFF
TGTGCCAGCAGCGTAGGGACAGGGGTTACTGAAGCTTTCTTT
>TRBV12-3/TRBV12-4|16|TRBD1|TRBJ2-7|few
CASSSLTGRGSYEQYF
TGTGCCAGCAGCTCTCTAACGGGCAGGGGGAGCTACGAGCAGTACTTC
>TRBV14|15|NA|TRBJ2-7|NA
CASSQLGGPSDEQYF
TGTGCCAGCAGCCAACTGGGGGGGCCTTCCGACGAGCAGTACTTC
>TRBV19|14|TRBD2|TRBJ2-7|many
CASSIVGGSEEQYF
TGTGCCAGTAGTATAGTTGGCGGGAGCGAAGAGCAGTACTTC
>TRBV7-9|15|TRBD2|TRBJ2-1|NA
CASSLTSGSTNEQFF
TGTGCCAGCAGCTTGACTAGCGGGAGTACAAATGAGCAGTTCTTC
>TRBV27|18|NA|TRBJ2-5|NA
CASSLSGWAAGYQETQYF
TGTGCCAGCAGTTTATCGGGATGGGCTGCGGGTTACCAAGAGACCCAGTACTTC
>TRBV9|13|NA|TRBJ1-2|few
CASSVGPNYGYTF
TGTGCCAGCAGCGTGGGCCCTAACTATGGCTACACCTTC
>TRBV20-1|15|TRBD2|TRBJ2-1|NA
CSARVGTSSYNEQFF
TGCAGTGCTAGGGTCGGGACTAGCTCTTACAATGAGCAGTTCTTC
>TRBV12-3/TRBV12-4|15|TRBD1|TRBJ2-7|many
CASSGGQGNSYEQYF
TGTGCCAGCAGTGGGGGACAGGGCAATTCCTACGAGCAGTACTTC
>TRBV12-3/TRBV12-4|15|NA|TRBJ2-2|few
CASSIAGARTGELFF
TGTGCCAGCAGTATAGCTGGTGCGAGGACCGGGGAGCTGTTTTTT
>TRBV7-2|16|TRBD2|TRBJ2-3|few
CASSLYGRPGMDTQYF
TGTGCCAGCAGCTTATACGGGAGGCCGGGAATGGATACGCAGTATTTT
>TRBV29-1|15|NA|TRBJ2-5|NA
CSVEDEDGRRETQYF
TGCAGCGTTGAAGATGAGGACGGGAGAAGGGAGACCCAGTACTTC